Here is one T cell receptor (beta chain) with its context. Germline V gene sequence: CDR1 MDHEN, CDR2 SYDVKM. J gave up 1 base and V 6 bases, and 8 bases lay outside the gene matches. The CDR3 contains 15 residues. These data come from a study of blood T cell repertoires in COVID-19. Study information: The United States, Italy and Spain provided the acute and convalescent COVID-19 samples. PBMCs, B-cell-depleted T cells, or T cells were the source of the cDNA or gDNA that made up the material.

Followed longitudinally, the Seattle patients had been enrolled during active infection. In the original analysis: From reference gene primer amplification, estimates of nucleated cell counts were derived. TCRdb's copy holds only in-frame clones and misses some; the assay was immunoSEQ multiplex PCR. V and J calls and clone size are those listed in that table; D and trimming were worked out from the DNA. Found here are roughly 38,000 clones, under 90% of them singletons; the top ten hold approximately 1.6%. Input material: peripheral blood. The sequence came from a man aged 55 to 69 with COVID-19, enrolled during active disease. The genes are TRBV28 and TRBJ1-1; 7 bases fit TRBD1. CDR3 region: CASRETGSQNTEAFF. CDR3 DNA sequence: TGTGCCAGCAGAGAGACAGGGTCTCAGAACACTGAAGCTTTCTTT.